A selection of T cell receptor beta chains follows, all from one sample in a study of blood T cell repertoires in COVID-19. Data came from immunoSEQ multiplex PCR; TCRdb stores just in-frame clones and leaves some out. The sample has 80,000 to 95,000 clones; approximately 79% are singletons. The sample comprised peripheral blood. These receptors originate from an elderly woman with active or convalescent COVID-19. The CDR3 runs from the conserved cysteine through the conserved F or W. Fields, in order: V gene, D gene, clone size, J gene, CDR3 DNA, CDR3 protein. A D gene is named only where the DNA matches it firmly. The size field is filled for only some rows; it gives once, few, many or a size class.

TRBV6-2/TRBV6-3,TRBD2,.,TRBJ2-5,TGTGCCAGCAGCCTGCCCGGGGGGGAGACCCAGTACTTC,CASSLPGGETQYF
TRBV5-1,TRBD1,.,TRBJ1-5,TGCGCCAGCAGCTTGGGGATGCCGGGACAGGGGGCGGTAATATGGCATTTT,CASSLGMPGQGAVIWHF
TRBV5-1,.,.,TRBJ2-1,TGCGCCAGCAGCCCCGAGGGCCGAAATGAGCAGTTCTTC,CASSPEGRNEQFF
TRBV2,TRBD1,few,TRBJ1-2,TGTGCCAGCCTTAGGCCGGGACAGGGCTATGGCTACACCTTC,CASLRPGQGYGYTF
TRBV6-1,TRBD2,.,TRBJ2-5,TGTGCCAGCAGTGGGGGACTAGCGGGTTTAGGAGAGACCCAGTACTTC,CASSGGLAGLGETQYF
TRBV24-1,.,.,TRBJ1-1,TGTGCCACCAGTGATTTCAGGGGCACTGAAGCTTTCTTT,CATSDFRGTEAFF
TRBV18,.,.,TRBJ1-1,TGTGCCAGCTCACAAGAACAGGGTGCGAACACTGAAGCTTTCTTT,CASSQEQGANTEAFF
TRBV19,.,.,TRBJ1-2,TGTGCCAGTAGCCCCATAGACAGTAACTATGGCTACACCTTC,CASSPIDSNYGYTF
TRBV24-1,TRBD2,.,TRBJ2-1,TGTGCCACCAGTGATGCCACCAGCGGGAGCTCCTACAATGAGCAGTTCTTC,CATSDATSGSSYNEQFF
TRBV18,.,.,TRBJ2-5,TGTGCCAGCTCACCAGGGGGGGCCGGAGAGACCCAGTACTTC,CASSPGGAGETQYF
TRBV3-1/TRBV3-2,TRBD1,.,TRBJ1-2,TGTGCCAGCAGCTACAGGGGTAACTATGGCTACACCTTC,CASSYRGNYGYTF
TRBV27,.,.,TRBJ2-7,TGTGCCAGCAGTATGCAGGGGTTCTCCTACGAGCAGTACTTC,CASSMQGFSYEQYF
TRBV4-1,.,.,TRBJ1-4,TGCGCCAGCAGCCAAAATGCGGGGGTTCTTAATGAAAAACTGTTTTTT,CASSQNAGVLNEKLFF
TRBV7-9,TRBD1,.,TRBJ1-1,TGTGCCAGCAGCCCCTCGACAGGGCGAAACCGTGAAGCTTTCTTT,CASSPSTGRNREAFF
TRBV10-3,.,.,TRBJ1-4,TGTGCCACACGGCCTCGTGAGGGCGATGAAAAACTGTTTTTT,CATRPREGDEKLFF
TRBV2,.,few,TRBJ2-7,TGTGCCAGCACCGTACAGGACTCCTACGAGCAGTACTTC,CASTVQDSYEQYF
TRBV5-8,TRBD1,.,TRBJ2-7,TGTGCCAGCAGCCCCGGACAGGACTACGAGCAGTACTTC,CASSPGQDYEQYF
TRBV28,TRBD1,.,TRBJ1-2,TGTGCCAGCAGGAGTGGGGACAGCCTCGTGAACTATGGCTACACCTTC,CASRSGDSLVNYGYTF
TRBV2,TRBD2,.,TRBJ2-3,TGTGCCAGCAGTGCAACTAGCGGGGGGATGTATTTT,CASSATSGGMYF
TRBV6-5,.,.,TRBJ2-6,TGTGCCAGCAGTTACAATGCGGGTTTAGGGGCCAACGTCCTGACTTTC,CASSYNAGLGANVLTF
TRBV5-1,.,.,TRBJ1-6,TGCGCCAGCAGCTTGTCGACAGACTATAATTCACCCCTCCACTTT,CASSLSTDYNSPLHF
TRBV28,.,.,TRBJ2-5,TGTGCCAGCAGTTTAGACACTCAAGAGACCCAGTACTTC,CASSLDTQETQYF
TRBV18,.,.,TRBJ1-2,TGTGCCAGCTCACCTGGACAGCACCCTGACGGCTACACCTTC,CASSPGQHPDGYTF
TRBV19,.,.,TRBJ1-3,TGTGCCACTTCCTCCTCTGGAAACACCATATATTTT,CATSSSGNTIYF
TRBV6-6,.,.,TRBJ2-7,TGTGCCAGCAGTTACACCCAGGGGGGTGCCTACGAGCAGTACTTC,CASSYTQGGAYEQYF
TRBV5-6,.,.,TRBJ2-7,TGTGCCAGCAGCCTAGGGGGAACCCACTACGAGCAGTACTTC,CASSLGGTHYEQYF